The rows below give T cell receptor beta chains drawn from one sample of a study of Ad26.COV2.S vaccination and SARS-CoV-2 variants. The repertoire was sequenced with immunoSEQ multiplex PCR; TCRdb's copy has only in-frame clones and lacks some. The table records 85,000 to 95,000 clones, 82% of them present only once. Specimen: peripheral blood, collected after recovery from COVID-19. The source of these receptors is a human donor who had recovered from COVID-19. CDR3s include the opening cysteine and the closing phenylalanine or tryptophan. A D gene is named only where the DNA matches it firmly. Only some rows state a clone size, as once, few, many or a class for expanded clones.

CDR3nt: TGTGCCAGCAGCTTGAGGGTGGGCGCGAACATTCAGTACTTC
CDR3aa: CASSLRVGANIQYF
abundance: .
d_gene: .
j_gene: TRBJ2-4
v_gene: TRBV5-4

CDR3nt: TGCGCCAGCAGCATTTTAGCAAGAGGTAACCCAGATACGCAGTATTTT
CDR3aa: CASSILARGNPDTQYF
abundance: .
d_gene: .
j_gene: TRBJ2-3
v_gene: TRBV23-1

CDR3nt: TGTGCCAGCAGTGGCCGGGACAGGGGTTTTCACGAGCAGTACTTC
CDR3aa: CASSGRDRGFHEQYF
abundance: .
d_gene: TRBD1
j_gene: TRBJ2-7
v_gene: TRBV27

CDR3nt: TGTGCCAGTAGTATATGGCCCTCAGGGGCGGATCAGCCCCAGCATTTT
CDR3aa: CASSIWPSGADQPQHF
abundance: .
d_gene: .
j_gene: TRBJ1-5
v_gene: TRBV19

CDR3nt: TGTGCCACCACGCCCGGGGGCAGGAACACCGGGGAGCTGTTTTTT
CDR3aa: CATTPGGRNTGELFF
abundance: .
d_gene: .
j_gene: TRBJ2-2
v_gene: TRBV24-1

CDR3nt: TGTGCCAGCAGCTTAGGACAGGGACCTATAGCCAAAAACATTCAGTACTTC
CDR3aa: CASSLGQGPIAKNIQYF
abundance: .
d_gene: TRBD1
j_gene: TRBJ2-4
v_gene: TRBV7-9

CDR3nt: TGTGCCAGCAGAAGGGCGGGGACGATCACAGATACGCAGTATTTT
CDR3aa: CASRRAGTITDTQYF
abundance: .
d_gene: .
j_gene: TRBJ2-3
v_gene: TRBV27

CDR3nt: TGTGCCAGCAACCCGGGCGGCTCCTACAATGAGCAGTTCTTC
CDR3aa: CASNPGGSYNEQFF
abundance: .
d_gene: .
j_gene: TRBJ2-1
v_gene: TRBV28

CDR3nt: TGTGCCAGCAGCCCCGGGTTAGAGAACACTGAAGCTTTCTTT
CDR3aa: CASSPGLENTEAFF
abundance: .
d_gene: .
j_gene: TRBJ1-1
v_gene: TRBV11-3

CDR3nt: TGTGCCAGCAGTTTATGGGGAGGGGACACTCAGCCCCAGCATTTT
CDR3aa: CASSLWGGDTQPQHF
abundance: .
d_gene: .
j_gene: TRBJ1-5
v_gene: TRBV28

CDR3nt: TGTGCCAGCAGTTACTCCGGGTCGGGCACTGAAGCTTTCTTT
CDR3aa: CASSYSGSGTEAFF
abundance: .
d_gene: .
j_gene: TRBJ1-1
v_gene: TRBV6-6

CDR3nt: TGCAGCGTTGAAGGGGTGGGGGGGCAGCCCCAGCATTTT
CDR3aa: CSVEGVGGQPQHF
abundance: .
d_gene: .
j_gene: TRBJ1-5
v_gene: TRBV29-1

CDR3nt: TGCGCCAGCAGCCAAGGTTGGACAGGGGGCATCTACGAGCAGTACTTC
CDR3aa: CASSQGWTGGIYEQYF
abundance: .
d_gene: TRBD1
j_gene: TRBJ2-7
v_gene: TRBV4-3

CDR3nt: TGCGCCAGCAGGGACACCGGGACAGGGGGGTATGAGCAGTTCTTC
CDR3aa: CASRDTGTGGYEQFF
abundance: .
d_gene: TRBD1
j_gene: TRBJ2-1
v_gene: TRBV10-2

CDR3nt: TGTGCCAGCAGCTTAGGCCCGGGTACTGGAAACACCATATATTTT
CDR3aa: CASSLGPGTGNTIYF
abundance: .
d_gene: .
j_gene: TRBJ1-3
v_gene: TRBV7-6

CDR3nt: TGTGCCAGCAGCTTGGATCCAGGGGGCACAAAGACCCAGTACTTC
CDR3aa: CASSLDPGGTKTQYF
abundance: once
d_gene: TRBD1
j_gene: TRBJ2-5
v_gene: TRBV5-5

CDR3nt: TGCAGCGTTGAAGATCCTGAGACAGGGGTCCACGAGCAGTACTTC
CDR3aa: CSVEDPETGVHEQYF
abundance: .
d_gene: TRBD1
j_gene: TRBJ2-7
v_gene: TRBV29-1

CDR3nt: TGTGCCAGCAGTAAAAGGACAGGGAGAGTAGAAAAACTGTTTTTT
CDR3aa: CASSKRTGRVEKLFF
abundance: .
d_gene: TRBD1
j_gene: TRBJ1-4
v_gene: TRBV28

CDR3nt: TGTGCCAGCAGTCGGATTCGACAGAGTGCCTACGAGCAGTACTTC
CDR3aa: CASSRIRQSAYEQYF
abundance: .
d_gene: .
j_gene: TRBJ2-7
v_gene: TRBV7-9

CDR3nt: TGTGCCAGGCACCTCGGGCCAGTTGACACAGATACGCAGTATTTT
CDR3aa: CARHLGPVDTDTQYF
abundance: once
d_gene: .
j_gene: TRBJ2-3
v_gene: TRBV25-1

CDR3nt: TGTGCCACCTCGACTAGCGGGAGGTACTCCAATGAGCAGTTCTTC
CDR3aa: CATSTSGRYSNEQFF
abundance: .
d_gene: TRBD2
j_gene: TRBJ2-1
v_gene: TRBV27

CDR3nt: TGTGCCAGCAGTCCCAGGCAGGGGGGGAATTCCGGCAAAAACATTCAGTACTTC
CDR3aa: CASSPRQGGNSGKNIQYF
abundance: once
d_gene: .
j_gene: TRBJ2-4
v_gene: TRBV6-6

CDR3nt: TGTGCCACCAAAAGGGCCTTCACCCCCTATGGCTACACCTTC
CDR3aa: CATKRAFTPYGYTF
abundance: few
d_gene: .
j_gene: TRBJ1-2
v_gene: TRBV11-2

CDR3nt: TGCAGCGTCGGCCAGGGGGGTGGAGTAGGTGGCTACACCTTC
CDR3aa: CSVGQGGGVGGYTF
abundance: .
d_gene: TRBD1
j_gene: TRBJ1-2
v_gene: TRBV29-1

CDR3nt: TGCGCCAGCAGTCAACCACCAGAGGCGGCCGCTAACTATGGCTACACCTTC
CDR3aa: CASSQPPEAAANYGYTF
abundance: .
d_gene: .
j_gene: TRBJ1-2
v_gene: TRBV23-1

CDR3nt: TGTGCCAGCAACCGACTAGCGGGAAGGGATGAGCAGTTCTTC
CDR3aa: CASNRLAGRDEQFF
abundance: few
d_gene: .
j_gene: TRBJ2-1
v_gene: TRBV21-1

CDR3nt: TGTGCCAGCAGCCCGGGGCACGGCCTTCGAGAGCAGTACTTC
CDR3aa: CASSPGHGLREQYF
abundance: .
d_gene: .
j_gene: TRBJ2-7
v_gene: TRBV11-2

CDR3nt: TGTGCCAGCAGCTTAGTAACGGAGTCTCTGGGAAACACCATATATTTT
CDR3aa: CASSLVTESLGNTIYF
abundance: .
d_gene: .
j_gene: TRBJ1-3
v_gene: TRBV11-1

CDR3nt: TGTGCCAGCAGTTTGGGTACGGCCGGCTACACCTTC
CDR3aa: CASSLGTAGYTF
abundance: once
d_gene: .
j_gene: TRBJ1-2
v_gene: TRBV6-5

CDR3nt: TGTGCCAGCAGCGAGGGGGGTAACAATGAAAAACTGTTTTTT
CDR3aa: CASSEGGNNEKLFF
abundance: .
d_gene: .
j_gene: TRBJ1-4
v_gene: TRBV7-2

CDR3nt: TGTGCCAGCAGTAGCGGGAGGGTATCTCCCGGGGAGCTGTTTTTT
CDR3aa: CASSSGRVSPGELFF
abundance: .
d_gene: TRBD2
j_gene: TRBJ2-2
v_gene: TRBV2

CDR3nt: TGTGCCGGCTCTTCTTGGGGGGGGCCACAAGCTGGTGAGCAGTTCTTC
CDR3aa: CAGSSWGGPQAGEQFF
abundance: .
d_gene: .
j_gene: TRBJ2-1
v_gene: TRBV28

CDR3nt: TGTGCCAGTAGTCCCGATTATAGCTCCTACAATGAGCAGTTCTTC
CDR3aa: CASSPDYSSYNEQFF
abundance: .
d_gene: .
j_gene: TRBJ2-1
v_gene: TRBV19

CDR3nt: TGTGCCACCGCGGAGCTAGCGGGAGTTGAGCAGTTCTTC
CDR3aa: CATAELAGVEQFF
abundance: .
d_gene: TRBD2
j_gene: TRBJ2-1
v_gene: TRBV10-3

CDR3nt: TGCGCCAGCAGCCAAGAAGTGAGGGGGACCGGCTATGGCTACACCTTC
CDR3aa: CASSQEVRGTGYGYTF
abundance: .
d_gene: .
j_gene: TRBJ1-2
v_gene: TRBV4-3

CDR3nt: TGTGCCAGCATGGCATTAAGCGGGGGGGGGCCTAGCCATGGCTACACCTTC
CDR3aa: CASMALSGGGPSHGYTF
abundance: once
d_gene: .
j_gene: TRBJ1-2
v_gene: TRBV27

CDR3nt: TGTGCCAGCTCATCCTTCGGACTAGCGGGGGCCCCAGATACGCAGTATTTT
CDR3aa: CASSSFGLAGAPDTQYF
abundance: .
d_gene: TRBD2
j_gene: TRBJ2-3
v_gene: TRBV18

CDR3nt: TGTGCCAGCAGCTGGAGACGAACCGGCGGAGCTTTCTTT
CDR3aa: CASSWRRTGGAFF
abundance: .
d_gene: .
j_gene: TRBJ1-1
v_gene: TRBV5-4

CDR3nt: TGTGCCAGCTCAGCGGACAGGGATCAGCCCCAGCATTTT
CDR3aa: CASSADRDQPQHF
abundance: .
d_gene: TRBD1
j_gene: TRBJ1-5
v_gene: TRBV18

CDR3nt: TGCGCCAGCAGTACGGGACAGTTGAACACTGAAGCTTTCTTT
CDR3aa: CASSTGQLNTEAFF
abundance: .
d_gene: TRBD1
j_gene: TRBJ1-1
v_gene: TRBV5-1

CDR3nt: TGCAGCGTTGAGGTACTAGCGCCGACCTACGAGCAGTACTTC
CDR3aa: CSVEVLAPTYEQYF
abundance: once
d_gene: TRBD2
j_gene: TRBJ2-7
v_gene: TRBV29-1

CDR3nt: TGTGCCATCAGTGGATGGACAGGAGCGAACACTGAAGCTTTCTTT
CDR3aa: CAISGWTGANTEAFF
abundance: once
d_gene: TRBD1
j_gene: TRBJ1-1
v_gene: TRBV10-3